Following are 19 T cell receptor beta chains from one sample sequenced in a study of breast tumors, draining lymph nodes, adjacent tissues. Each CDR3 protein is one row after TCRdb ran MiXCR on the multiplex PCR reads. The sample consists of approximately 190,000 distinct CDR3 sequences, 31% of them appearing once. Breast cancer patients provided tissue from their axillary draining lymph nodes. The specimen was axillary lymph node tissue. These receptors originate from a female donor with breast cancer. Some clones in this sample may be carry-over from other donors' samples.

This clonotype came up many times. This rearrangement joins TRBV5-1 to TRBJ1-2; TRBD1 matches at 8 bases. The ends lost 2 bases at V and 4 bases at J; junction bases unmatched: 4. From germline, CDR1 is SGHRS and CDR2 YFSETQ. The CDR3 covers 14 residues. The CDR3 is CASSFGQGLYGYTF. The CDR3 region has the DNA TGCGCCAGCAGCTTCGGACAGGGTCTCTATGGCTACACCTTC. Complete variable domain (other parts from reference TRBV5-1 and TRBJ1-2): KAGVTQTPRYLIKTRGQQVTLSCSPISGHRSVSWYQQTPGQGLQFLFEYFSETQRNKGNFPGRFSGRQFSNSRSEMNVSTLELGDSALYLCASSFGQGLYGYTFGSGTRLTVV.

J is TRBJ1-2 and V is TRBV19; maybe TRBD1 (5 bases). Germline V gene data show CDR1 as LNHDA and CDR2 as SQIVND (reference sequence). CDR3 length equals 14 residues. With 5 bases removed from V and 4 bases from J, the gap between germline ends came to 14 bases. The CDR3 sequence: CASSLLDSLYGYTF. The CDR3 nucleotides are TGTGCCAGTAGTTTACTCGACAGTCTCTATGGCTACACCTTC.

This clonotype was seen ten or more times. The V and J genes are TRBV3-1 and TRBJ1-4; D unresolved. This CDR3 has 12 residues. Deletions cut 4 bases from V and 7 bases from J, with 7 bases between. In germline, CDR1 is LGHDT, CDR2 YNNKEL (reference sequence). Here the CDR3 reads CASSPSGEKLFF. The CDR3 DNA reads TGTGCCAGCAGCCCTTCGGGTGAAAAACTGTTTTTT.

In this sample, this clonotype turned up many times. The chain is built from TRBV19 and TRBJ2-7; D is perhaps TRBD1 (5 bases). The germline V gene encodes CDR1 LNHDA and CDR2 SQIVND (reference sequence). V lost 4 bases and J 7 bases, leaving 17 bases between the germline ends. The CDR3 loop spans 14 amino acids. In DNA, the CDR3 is TGTGCCAGTAGTACTTCCTATGGGGCGGAAGAGCAGTACTTC. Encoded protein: CASSTSYGAEEQYF.

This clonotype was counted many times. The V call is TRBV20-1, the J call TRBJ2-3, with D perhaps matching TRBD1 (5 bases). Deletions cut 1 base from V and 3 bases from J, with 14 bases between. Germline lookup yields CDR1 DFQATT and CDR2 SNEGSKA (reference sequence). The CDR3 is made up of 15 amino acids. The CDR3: CSARAPSRATDTQYF. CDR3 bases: TGCAGTGCTAGAGCCCCTTCCAGGGCTACAGATACGCAGTATTTT.

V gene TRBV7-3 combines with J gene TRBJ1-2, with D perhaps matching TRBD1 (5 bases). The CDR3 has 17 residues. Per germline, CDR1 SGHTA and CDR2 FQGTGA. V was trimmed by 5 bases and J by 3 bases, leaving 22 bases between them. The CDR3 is CASSISGSGARDYGYTF. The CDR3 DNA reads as TGTGCCAGCAGCATTTCAGGGTCCGGGGCGAGGGACTATGGCTACACCTTC.

The CDR3 protein is CSARTNGVGVGTDTQYF. The DNA for the CDR3 is TGCAGTGCAAGAACAAATGGTGTGGGGGTAGGCACAGATACGCAGTATTTT. The V call is TRBV20-1, the J call TRBJ2-3, with D perhaps matching TRBD1 or TRBD2 (5 bases each). Between the trimmed V and J ends, which lost 6 bases and 1 base, there was a span of 23 bases. The CDR3 loop spans 17 amino acids. CDR1 and CDR2 (germline): DFQATT, SNEGSKA (reference sequence).

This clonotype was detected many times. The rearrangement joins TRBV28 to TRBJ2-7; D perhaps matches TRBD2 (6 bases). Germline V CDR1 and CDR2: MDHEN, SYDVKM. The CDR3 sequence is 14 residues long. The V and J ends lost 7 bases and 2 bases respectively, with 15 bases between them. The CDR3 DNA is TGTGCCAGCAAGTGGGGCGGGAATACCTACGAGCAGTACTTC. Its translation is CASKWGGNTYEQYF.

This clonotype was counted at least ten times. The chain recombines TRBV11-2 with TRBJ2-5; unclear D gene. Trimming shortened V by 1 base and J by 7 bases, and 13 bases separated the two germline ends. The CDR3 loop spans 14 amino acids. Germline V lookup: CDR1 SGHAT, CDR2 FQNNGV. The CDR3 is CASSLGVESATQYF. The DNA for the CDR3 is TGTGCCAGCAGCTTAGGGGTAGAAAGCGCGACCCAGTACTTC.

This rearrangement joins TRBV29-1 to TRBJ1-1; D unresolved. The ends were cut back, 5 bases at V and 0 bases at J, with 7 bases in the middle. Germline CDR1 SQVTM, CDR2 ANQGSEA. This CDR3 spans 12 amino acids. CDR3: CSVSDVNTEAFF. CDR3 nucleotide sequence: TGCAGCGTTTCGGATGTGAACACTGAAGCTTTCTTT.

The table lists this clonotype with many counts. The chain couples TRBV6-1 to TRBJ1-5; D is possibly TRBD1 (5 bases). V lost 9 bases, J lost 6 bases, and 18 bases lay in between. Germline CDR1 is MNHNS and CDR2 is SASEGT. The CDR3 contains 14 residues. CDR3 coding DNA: TGTGCCAGTTCCCATGGGGAGAGGGGTCAGCCCCAGCATTTT. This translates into CASSHGERGQPQHF.

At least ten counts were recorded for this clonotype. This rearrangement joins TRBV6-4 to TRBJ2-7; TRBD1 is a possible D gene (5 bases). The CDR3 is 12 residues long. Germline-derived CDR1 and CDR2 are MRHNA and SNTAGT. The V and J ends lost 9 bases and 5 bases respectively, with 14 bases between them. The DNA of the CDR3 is TGTGCCAGATTCAGGGCTTCCGACGAGCAGTACTTC. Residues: CARFRASDEQYF.

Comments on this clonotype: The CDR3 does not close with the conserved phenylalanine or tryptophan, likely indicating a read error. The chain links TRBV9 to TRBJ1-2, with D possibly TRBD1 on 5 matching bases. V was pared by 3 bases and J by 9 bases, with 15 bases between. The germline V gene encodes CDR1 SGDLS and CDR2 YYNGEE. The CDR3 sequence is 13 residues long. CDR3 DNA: TGTGCCAGCAGCGCAAAAGCGGAGGGGAGCTACACCTCC. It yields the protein CASSAKAEGSYTS.

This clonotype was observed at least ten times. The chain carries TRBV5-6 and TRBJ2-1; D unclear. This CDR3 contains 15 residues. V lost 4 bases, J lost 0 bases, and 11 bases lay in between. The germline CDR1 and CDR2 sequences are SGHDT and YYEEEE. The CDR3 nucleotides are TGTGCCAGCAGCCTCTACCGTAGCTCCTACAATGAGCAGTTCTTC. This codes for CASSLYRSSYNEQFF.

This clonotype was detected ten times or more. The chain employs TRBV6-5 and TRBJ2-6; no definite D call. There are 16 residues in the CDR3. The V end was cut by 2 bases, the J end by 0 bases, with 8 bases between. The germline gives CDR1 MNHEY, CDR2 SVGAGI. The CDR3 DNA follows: TGTGCCAGCAGTTACGCCTGGAGCTCTGGGGCCAACGTCCTGACTTTC. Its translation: CASSYAWSSGANVLTF.

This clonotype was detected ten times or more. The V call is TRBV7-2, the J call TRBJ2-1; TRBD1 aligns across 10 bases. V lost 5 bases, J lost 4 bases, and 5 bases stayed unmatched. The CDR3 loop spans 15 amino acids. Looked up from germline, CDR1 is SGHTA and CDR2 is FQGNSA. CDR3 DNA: TGTGCCAGCAGCCTCCGGGACAGGGGTTACAATGAGCAGTTCTTC. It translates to CASSLRDRGYNEQFF.

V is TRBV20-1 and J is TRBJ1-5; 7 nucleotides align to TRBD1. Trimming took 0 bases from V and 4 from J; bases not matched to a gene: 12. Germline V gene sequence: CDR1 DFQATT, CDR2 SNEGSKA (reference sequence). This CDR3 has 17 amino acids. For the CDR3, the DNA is TGCAGTGCTAGAGATTCCAAGACAGGGAATATTAATCAGCCCCAGCATTTT. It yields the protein CSARDSKTGNINQPQHF.

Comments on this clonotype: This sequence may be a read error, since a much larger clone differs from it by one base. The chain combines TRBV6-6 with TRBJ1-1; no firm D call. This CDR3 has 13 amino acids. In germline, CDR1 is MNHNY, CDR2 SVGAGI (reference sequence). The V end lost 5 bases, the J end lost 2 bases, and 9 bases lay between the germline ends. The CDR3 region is CASSIRVNTEAFF. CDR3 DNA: TGTGCCAGCAGTATAAGGGTAAACACTGAAGCTTTCTTT.

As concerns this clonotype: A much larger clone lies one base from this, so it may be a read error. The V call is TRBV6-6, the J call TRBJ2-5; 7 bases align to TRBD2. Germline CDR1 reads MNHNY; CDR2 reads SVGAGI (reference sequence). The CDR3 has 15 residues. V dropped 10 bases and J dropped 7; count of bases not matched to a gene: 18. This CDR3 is CATREAGRPGGTQYF. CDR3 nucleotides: TGTGCCACCAGGGAAGCGGGGAGGCCGGGGGGGACCCAGTACTTC.